The 3 T cell receptor beta chains reported below all come from one sample, sequenced in a study of cytomegalovirus exposure and HLA in healthy donors. Amplification used 60 Vbeta primers and 13 Jbeta primers. The method was immunoSEQ multiplex PCR; TCRdb's version includes in-frame clones alone and lacks a portion of them. The sample lists under 150,000 clones; about three quarters were seen once. Sequencing input: PBMCs. Receptors originate from a human donor in good health.

This clone was seen only a few times. The V gene is TRBV5-1, the J gene TRBJ1-3; D unresolved. Looked up from germline, CDR1 is SGHRS and CDR2 is YFSETQ. This CDR3 has 14 residues. Trimming pared 3 bases from V and 4 bases from J, leaving 11 bases between. CDR3 nucleotides: TGCGCCAGCAGCTCGAGCGAGGGCGGAAACACCATATATTTT. Amino acids: CASSSSEGGNTIYF.

The CDR3 sequence: CASSRTQGNQPQHF. The CDR3 coding sequence is TGTGCCAGCAGCAGGACCCAGGGGAATCAGCCCCAGCATTTT. This sequence joins TRBV6-5 and TRBJ1-5; the D gene is possibly TRBD1 (6 bases). The ends were cut back, 6 bases at V and 4 bases at J, with 13 bases in the middle. CDR3 length: 14 residues. The germline CDR1 and CDR2 sequences are MNHEY and SVGAGI.

The chain recombines TRBV19 with TRBJ1-4, with D unresolved. Looked up from germline, CDR1 is LNHDA and CDR2 is SQIVND (reference sequence). There are 15 residues in the CDR3. Trimming removed 7 bases from V and 5 bases from J, with 17 bases in between. The CDR3 DNA is TGTGCCAGTACCGAAAGGGAGATCTACAATGAAAAACTGTTTTTT. This translates into CASTEREIYNEKLFF.